This T cell receptor beta chain came from a study of T cell clonotyping in hematopoietic cell transplantation. Whole-study findings and limits: Pathologically expanded recipient clonotypes increased progressively from day 30 to day 180 as diversity fell.

The data were produced by immunoSEQ multiplex PCR, yet TCRdb's version contains in-frame clones alone and is incomplete. The sample lists fewer than 30,000 clones, nearly 97% seen once, with 1.1% to 1.5% in the top ten. The germline V gene encodes CDR1 MNHEY and CDR2 SVGAGI. Deletions cut 6 bases from V and 6 bases from J, with 18 bases between. The CDR3 runs to 15 residues. On this clone: The antigen is unknown.

The chain couples TRBV6-5 to TRBJ1-5; tentatively, D is TRBD1 (5 bases). This receptor was taken from a man aged 50 or older in good health. Some clones in this sample may be carry-over from other donors' samples. The sequenced sample consisted of peripheral blood mononuclear cells. The CDR3 protein is CASSISPGQSQPQHF. In DNA form, the CDR3 reads TGTGCCAGCAGCATCTCTCCAGGGCAAAGTCAGCCCCAGCATTTT.